One T cell receptor beta chain is described in this entry. Its specific antigen is unknown. The CDR3 extends 3 residues past the end of the read, so its final part is completed from the germline J gene. This specimen includes other DNA sequences encoding the same CDR3. Every participant had a single incident cervical HPV16 infection, and prevalent HPV16 infections were excluded. Cervical HPV DNA was detected with MY09/MY11 PCR, and genotyping was done by dot-blot hybridization. Fifteen mL of heparinized blood were centrifuged, and the buffy coat was split into aliquots, frozen at -30 degrees C, and then kept at -80 degrees C. Genomic DNA was extracted from buffy coat specimens using QIAGEN kits. This sample stems from a study of T cells in women clearing cervical HPV infection (dated by TCRdb to 2016 to 2019). For the wider study: Cases were 20 to 25 women with histologically confirmed HPV16-related CIN3 or worse, including a couple of invasive cancers. The parent cohort enrolled roughly 9,300 women aged 18 or older in Guanacaste, Costa Rica, in 1993 to 1994 and followed the women for less than eight years. Case blood was taken at the visit when the lesion was first identified, whereas control blood was taken when infection was no longer detected. An exploratory proof-of-principle case-control study, nested within the Guanacaste HPV Natural History Study in Costa Rica, was conducted to compare TCR repertoires across cervical HPV16 outcomes. Quality controls consisted of five blinded duplicates per group, for a total of approximately 60 samples made up of approximately 50 participants and roughly ten replicates. For cases, the median interval between lesion detection and blood sampling was around 150 days, with an interquartile range of roughly 80 to 230 days. Controls were 25 or so women whose single incident HPV16 infection cleared within 12 months without precancer or cancer developing. Cases had a median age of approximately 34 years and controls had a median age of approximately 40, with no significant differences in baseline characteristics. Cases and controls were matched on year of sample collection and on age within five years. HLA typing was available for only a few women, so HLA type could not be excluded as a confounder. The investigation overall reported the following: Random forest classifiers combining richness and V gene abundances distinguished cases from controls with an estimated AUC of less than 0.9. Whether associations preceded infection or resulted from infection could not be shown with the cross-sectional design, and effector/memory subsets and HPV-specific T cells were not isolated. Because T-cell numbers per sample were unknown, differences in richness could reflect varying T-cell content rather than repertoire biology. TRBV6-7 relative abundance was lower in cases than in controls (roughly 0.12% versus 0.17%; Bonferroni P = 0.0008). TCR repertoire richness was significantly higher in CIN3+ cases than in controls across sequencing depths, while evenness did not differ.

The CDR3 goes from the cysteine to the phenylalanine over 14 residues. The DNA covers only part of the CDR3, 33 bases in frame from base 1. The germline V gene (reference sequence) supplies CDR1 LNHDA and CDR2 SQIVND. The immunoSEQ assay used multiplex PCR to amplify TCR beta CDR3 regions from an average of around 1,200 ng of genomic DNA per sample. Primer bias was corrected in the assay by using a complete synthetic TCR repertoire to establish an amplification baseline. Amplicons were sequenced on the Illumina platform. As for the authors' bioinformatics: Sequence errors were corrected by clustering with frequency ratios and a modified nearest-neighbor algorithm, and the sequences were then analyzed in the immunoSEQ Analyzer using IMGT gene definitions. At each rarefaction depth, TCR richness and evenness were averaged across 20 rarefaction repeats, and samples with fewer sequences than that depth were excluded. V, D and J gene relative abundances were compared between groups with Wilcoxon rank sum tests, applying FDR correction. Blinded duplicates gave an intraclass correlation of around 96% for TCR richness and an average of about 74% across around 70 gene segments. Entries here come from immuneACCESS through TCRdb and include only in-frame sequences with V and J called. Some clones fail to appear in such tables; in the studies checked, an unresolved V gene covers under half of the shortfall, and the cause of the remainder is unknown. V and J calls and clone size follow that table, whereas D and trimming were derived from the DNA. The sample's table covers approximately 23,000 clones. The ten largest clones add up to 10% to 15% of the sample.

Sequenced: blood buffy coat. In this chain, TRBV19 is recombined with TRBJ2-3, with the D gene uncertain. The sequence derives from a woman between 18 and 70 years old with a cervical HPV16 infection that either progressed to CIN3+ or cleared (not recorded which). CDR3 protein: CASNPTNSNQPQYF. The CDR3 bases that were read are TGTGCCAGTAACCCGACCAACAGCAATCAGCCG.